This record looks at one T cell receptor beta chain sequence and its context. Its antigen is unidentified. The PCR contained 60 Vbeta and 13 Jbeta primers. The table came from immunoSEQ multiplex PCR; TCRdb's copy has only in-frame clones and leaves some out. The repertoire holds some 130,000 clones, 85% to 90% seen once, with about 5% in the top ten. Germline V gene lookup returns CDR1 MNHEY and CDR2 SMNVEV (reference sequence). The CDR3 runs 19 residues. The trim removed 3 bases at V and 6 bases at J, leaving 16 bases unmatched. The sample comes from a study of cytomegalovirus exposure and HLA in healthy donors. The study, taken as a whole, reports: Productive rates of about 87% or about 30% were seen for most TCR beta V segments in an earlier analysis. In a later analysis, the majority of CMV-associated beta chains seemingly showed HLA restriction. According to a later analysis, donors in an Asian-associated ancestry cluster reportedly had fewer N-insertions than the approximately 670-donor mean. Most likely, a cluster of highly shared sequence variants arose as a sequencing artifact.

The origin of this receptor is a young woman in good health and CMV-seronegative. Sequencing input: PBMCs. This chain uses TRBV27 with TRBJ2-3; 12 nucleotides line up with TRBD2. The DNA of the CDR3 is TGTGCCAGCAGTTTGGTCCTAGCGGGAGGGATAAAGCGTATGGATACGCAGTATTTT. It specifies CASSLVLAGGIKRMDTQYF.